Included here is one T cell receptor beta chain sequence, with context. Its antigen is not identified. These data are taken from a study of T cell responses to AZD1222 COVID-19 vaccine. Study overall: Second-dose schedules of about 4 or about 12 weeks were combined.

Trimming took 6 bases from V and 7 from J, leaving 9 bases between them. The CDR3 loop spans 12 amino acids. The germline V gene encodes CDR1 SEHNR and CDR2 FQNEAQ (reference sequence). This table comes from immunoSEQ multiplex PCR, and its TCRdb copy is limited to in-frame clones, with some not included. The data show 90,000 to 95,000 clones, around 86% seen once. Points from the study as a whole: A reported finding is that nearly half of spike-specific TCRs target unmutated variant regions. Most donors were white British and more were female, and clonal diversity was possibly underestimated. Spike-spanning, vaccine-associated CD4 TCRs were dominant at 160-218 and 743-854.

The clonotype originates from an adult in good health. The sample in question was peripheral blood, obtained on day 0 of AZD1222 vaccination. This chain uses TRBV7-9 with TRBJ2-2; D perhaps matches TRBD1 (6 bases). In nucleotides, the CDR3 is TGTGCCAGCAGGCCAGGGGTCGGGGAGCTGTTTTTT. As protein: CASRPGVGELFF.